This T cell receptor (beta chain) was sequenced during a study of cytomegalovirus exposure and HLA in healthy donors. Primers included in the PCR were 60 Vbeta and 13 Jbeta primers. The method was immunoSEQ multiplex PCR; TCRdb's version includes in-frame clones alone and lacks a portion of them. The table counts over 110,000 clones; 0.75% to 1% lies in the top ten. On this clone: No antigen is known for it.

Study-wide results and caveats: In a later analysis, TCR beta V- and J-gene trimming was associated with a missense DCLRE1C variant.

V shed 0 bases and J 5 bases; nucleotides not matched to a gene: 3. Germline CDR1 reads MDHEN; CDR2 reads SYDVKM. CDR3 length: 14 amino acids. The chain is built from TRBV28 and TRBJ2-5; 7 bases line up with TRBD1. The sequencing input was PBMCs. The sequence was collected from a male donor in good health and CMV-seronegative. CDR3 in DNA: TGTGCCAGCAGTTTATGGACAGGGTCGGAGACCCAGTACTTC. It is translated as CASSLWTGSETQYF.